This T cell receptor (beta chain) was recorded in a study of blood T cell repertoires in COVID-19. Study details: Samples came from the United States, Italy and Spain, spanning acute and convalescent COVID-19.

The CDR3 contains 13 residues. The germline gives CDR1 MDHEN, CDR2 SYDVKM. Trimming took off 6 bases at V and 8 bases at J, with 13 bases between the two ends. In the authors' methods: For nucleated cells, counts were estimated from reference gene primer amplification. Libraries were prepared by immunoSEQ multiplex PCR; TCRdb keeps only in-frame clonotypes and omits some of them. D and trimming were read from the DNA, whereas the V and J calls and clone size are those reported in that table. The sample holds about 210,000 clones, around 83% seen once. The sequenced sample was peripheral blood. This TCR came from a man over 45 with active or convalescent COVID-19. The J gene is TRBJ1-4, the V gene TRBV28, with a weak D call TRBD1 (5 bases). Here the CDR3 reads CASSTGGSEKLFF. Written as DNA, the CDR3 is TGTGCCAGCAGCACGGGGGGTTCCGAAAAACTGTTTTTT. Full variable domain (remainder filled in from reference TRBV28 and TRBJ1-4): DVKVTQSSRYLVKRTGEKVFLECVQDMDHENMFWYRQDPGLGLRLIYFSYDVKMKEKGDIPEGYSVSREKKERFSLILESASTNQTSMYLCASSTGGSEKLFFGSGTQLSVL.